Presented here are 3 T cell receptor beta chains from one specimen sequenced in a study of blood T cells in healthy people across ages (dated by TCRdb to between 2014 and 2017). Library method: 5' RACE. TCRdb records Illumina HiSeq 2500 as the sequencer. The second PCR ran for roughly 7 to 12 cycles and used a J-beta primer mix along with a sample-barcoded 5' primer. The raw public data were reprocessed by TCRdb itself: fastp quality trimming at Q25, MiXCR clonotype calling, in-frame beta chains only. For every CDR3 protein sequence, its rows merge into one entry that carries the most common genes and DNA. Within this sample are fewer than 700,000 distinct CDR3 sequences, with roughly 41% of them counted one time only. The ten largest account for about 30% of the sample. Sequenced: blood. The receptor set was obtained from a man aged 80 or over in good health.

V is TRBV7-2 and J is TRBJ2-3; 9 bases are shared with TRBD2. The CDR3 spans 17 residues. Germline CDR1 and CDR2: SGHTA and FQGNSA. V dropped 1 base and J dropped 5; count of bases not matched to a gene: 10. The CDR3 bases are TGTGCCAGCAGCTTAGGCGGGGGGGCCGGTTGGGTAGATACGCAGTATTTT. Residues: CASSLGGGAGWVDTQYF.

This chain uses TRBV6-2 or TRBV6-3 with TRBJ2-3; a possible D gene is TRBD2 (6 bases). V lost 0 bases and J 0 bases, leaving 13 bases between the germline ends. CDR1 and CDR2 (germline): MNHEY, SVGEGT. This CDR3 is 17 amino acids long. The CDR3 bases are TGTGCCAGCAGTTACTCGGGTAGCGGTCCTAGCACAGATACGCAGTATTTT. Its translation is CASSYSGSGPSTDTQYF.

The rearrangement uses TRBV7-2 and TRBJ2-7; TRBD2 agrees at 8 bases. Germline V gene data show CDR1 as SGHTA and CDR2 as FQGNSA. CDR3 size: 15 residues. The ends lost 0 bases at V and 5 bases at J; junction bases unmatched: 6. Written as DNA, the CDR3 is TGTGCCAGCAGCTTAGCTCGGGCGGGGGGCAACGAGCAGTACTTC. Translating gives CASSLARAGGNEQYF.